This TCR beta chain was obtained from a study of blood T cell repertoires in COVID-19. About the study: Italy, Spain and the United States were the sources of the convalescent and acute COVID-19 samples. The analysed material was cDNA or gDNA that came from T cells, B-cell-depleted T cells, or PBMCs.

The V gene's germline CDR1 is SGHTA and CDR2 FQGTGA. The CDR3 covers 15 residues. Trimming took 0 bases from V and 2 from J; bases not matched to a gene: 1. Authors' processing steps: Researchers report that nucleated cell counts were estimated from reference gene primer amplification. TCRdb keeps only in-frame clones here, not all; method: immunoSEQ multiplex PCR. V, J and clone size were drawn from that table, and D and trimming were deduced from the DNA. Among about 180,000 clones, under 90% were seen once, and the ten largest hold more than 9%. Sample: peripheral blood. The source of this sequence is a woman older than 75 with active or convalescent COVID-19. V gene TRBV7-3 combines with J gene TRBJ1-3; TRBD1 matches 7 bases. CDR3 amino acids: CASSLTGGTGNTIYF. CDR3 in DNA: TGTGCCAGCAGCTTAACAGGGGGCACTGGAAACACCATATATTTT. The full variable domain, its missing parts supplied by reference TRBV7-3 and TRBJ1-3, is GAGVSQTPSNKVTEKGKYVELRCDPISGHTALYWYRQSLGQGPEFLIYFQGTGAADDSGLPNDRFFAVRPEGSVSTLKIQRTERGDSAVYLCASSLTGGTGNTIYFGEGSWLTVV.